This T cell receptor beta chain was identified during a study of blood T cell repertoires in COVID-19. Only in-frame clones appear in the TCRdb table, and some are missing; sequencing was by immunoSEQ multiplex PCR. The sample comprises some 250,000 clones, approximately 85% of which are singletons, and around 0.8% rests with the top ten. The CDR3 is made up of 14 amino acids. Germline V lookup: CDR1 SEHNR, CDR2 FQNEAQ (reference sequence). The V end was cut by 2 bases, the J end by 2 bases, with 7 bases between. The specimen sequenced was peripheral blood. The V call is TRBV7-9, the J call TRBJ1-5; possible D gene TRBD1, 5 bases. This TCR was sampled from a woman under 40 with acute or convalescent COVID-19. The CDR3 coding sequence is TGTGCCAGCAGCTTAAGGGGCGGCAATCAGCCCCAGCATTTT. Its protein product is CASSLRGGNQPQHF.